These 29 T cell receptor beta chains were sequenced from one sample in a study of identical twins. TCRdb itself ran the 5' RACE reads through MiXCR, one entry per CDR3 protein. In the table there are about 570,000 distinct CDR3 sequences, roughly 9.5% of which are singletons. Separately, the same data were catalogued under a study of yellow fever vaccine responses in identical twins.

The source material was PBMCs. All receptors come from a woman aged 18-29 years in good health.

This clonotype has at least ten counts. This chain links TRBV12-3 or TRBV12-4 with TRBJ2-7, with 8 bases identical to TRBD1. The CDR3 runs to 13 residues. In DNA form, the CDR3 reads TGTGCGACCACGCAGGGGGCGGCGAGGGAGCAGTACTTC. Translation gives CATTQGAAREQYF.

This clonotype was detected only a few times. CDR3 sequence (DNA): TGCGCCAGCAAGGGAGGACGAGTCCAAGAGACCCAGTACTTC. Residues: CASKGGRVQETQYF. The chain recombines TRBV5-1 with TRBJ2-5; tentative D call: TRBD2 (6 bases). The V gene lost 6 bases and the J gene lost 1 base, with 13 bases spanning the gap. The CDR3 is 14 residues long. Germline CDR1 and CDR2: SGHRS and YFSETQ.

This clonotype was detected only a few times. The chain is built from TRBV4-3 and TRBJ2-7; no definite D call. Germline CDR1 LGHNA, CDR2 YSLEER. The CDR3 extends over 14 amino acids. Deletions cut 0 bases from V and 7 bases from J, with 13 bases between. CDR3 sequence: CASSQDMGFEEQYF. The DNA of the CDR3 is TGCGCCAGCAGCCAAGATATGGGGTTCGAGGAGCAGTACTTC.

The chain has TRBV20-1 and TRBJ2-7, with D perhaps matching TRBD2 (5 bases). The germline gives CDR1 DFQATT, CDR2 SNEGSKA (reference sequence). V was cut by 5 bases and J by 5 bases, with 10 bases left in between. This CDR3 spans 11 amino acids. The CDR3 DNA follows: TGCAGTGCTGACAAGGAGGACGAGCAGTACTTC. Translating gives CSADKEDEQYF.

This clonotype was detected many times. The chain is built from TRBV3-1 and TRBJ1-2; D possibly corresponds to TRBD1 (6 bases). CDR1 is LGHDT, CDR2 YNNKEL, per germline (reference sequence). The CDR3 is made up of 15 amino acids. Trimming removed 1 base from V and 2 bases from J, with 11 bases in between. CDR3 sequence (DNA): TGTGCCAGCAGCCAAGTTGGACAGAGAAACTATGGCTACACCTTC. Its translation: CASSQVGQRNYGYTF. Full variable domain (remainder filled in from reference TRBV3-1 and TRBJ1-2): DTAVSQTPKYLVTQMGNDKSIKCEQNLGHDTMYWYKQDSKKFLKIMFSYNNKELIINETVPNRFSPKSPDKAHLNLHINSLELGDSAVYFCASSQVGQRNYGYTFGSGTRLTVV.

This clonotype was seen at least ten times. The genes are TRBV5-5 and TRBJ2-2, with TRBD1 identical over 8 bases. Trimming took 3 bases from V and 3 from J; bases not matched to a gene: 10. CDR3 size: 17 residues. Germline CDR1 is SGHKS and CDR2 is YYEKEE (reference sequence). CDR3 DNA: TGTGCCAGCAGCTGGACTCCGGACAGGGTTGACACCGGGGAGCTGTTTTTT. Amino acid sequence: CASSWTPDRVDTGELFF.

This clonotype occurred a few times. The V call is TRBV29-1, the J call TRBJ2-7, with TRBD1 as a possible D gene (6 bases). The V gene lost 5 bases and the J gene lost 2 bases, with 10 bases spanning the gap. The germline V gene has CDR1 SQVTM and CDR2 ANQGSEA. CDR3 length equals 12 residues. The CDR3 loop is CSVNKGAYEQYF. The DNA for the CDR3 is TGCAGCGTTAATAAGGGGGCCTACGAGCAGTACTTC.

The gene calls are TRBV5-4 and TRBJ2-6, with D perhaps being TRBD1 or TRBD2 (5 bases each). In germline, CDR1 is SGHNT, CDR2 YYREEE (reference sequence). The CDR3 length is 17 residues. Trimming stripped 3 bases from V and 0 bases from J, with 13 bases between. CDR3 sequence: CASSSGTFNSGANVLTF. CDR3 nucleotide sequence: TGTGCCAGCAGCTCTGGGACCTTCAACTCTGGGGCCAACGTCCTGACTTTC. The variable domain in full, completed from reference TRBV5-4 and TRBJ2-6, reads ETGVTQSPTHLIKTRGQQVTLRCSSQSGHNTVSWYQQALGQGPQFIFQYYREEENGRGNFPPRFSGLQFPNYSSELNVNALELDDSALYLCASSSGTFNSGANVLTFGAGSRLTVL.

Regarding this clonotype: A much larger clonotype is one base distant, so this may be a read error. This chain joins TRBV12-3 or TRBV12-4 and TRBJ2-7; 8 bases fit TRBD1. The length of the CDR3 is 14 residues. The DNA of the CDR3 is TGTGCCAGCACCTTAGGACAGGGCGTCTACGAGGAGTACTTC. Translated: CASTLGQGVYEEYF.

The J gene is TRBJ2-5, the V gene TRBV2; no firm D call. The CDR3 loop spans 16 amino acids. The germline CDR1 and CDR2 sequences are SNHLY and FYNNEI. The V and J ends lost 1 base and 0 bases respectively, with 12 bases between them. CDR3 coding DNA: TGTGCCAGCAGTGAAGAAATAGTTCTGTACCAAGAGACCCAGTACTTC. Its translation: CASSEEIVLYQETQYF. The whole variable domain, remainder taken from reference TRBV2 and TRBJ2-5, is EPEVTQTPSHQVTQMGQEVILRCVPISNHLYFYWYRQILGQKVEFLVSFYNNEISEKSEIFDDQFSVERPDGSNFTLKIRSTKLEDSAMYFCASSEEIVLYQETQYFGPGTRLLVL.

J is TRBJ2-7 and V is TRBV11-2, with D unclear. Looked up from germline, CDR1 is SGHAT and CDR2 is FQNNGV. V lost 6 bases and J 5 bases, leaving 11 bases between the germline ends. CDR3 length equals 12 residues. The CDR3 reads CASRSNGHEQYF. The CDR3 region has the DNA TGTGCCAGCAGAAGTAATGGACACGAGCAGTACTTC.

V gene TRBV11-2 combines with J gene TRBJ2-5; 10 bases match TRBD2. The CDR3 has 15 amino acids. Germline loops: CDR1 SGHAT, CDR2 FQNNGV. V shed 0 bases, J shed 9 bases, and the junction held 7 bases outside the gene matches. This chain's CDR3 is CASSLDSLAGAAQYF. CDR3 DNA sequence: TGTGCCAGCAGCTTAGATAGTCTAGCGGGGGCGGCCCAGTACTTC.

The chain uses TRBV15 and TRBJ2-7; D call uncertain. CDR1 LNHNV and CDR2 YYDKDF come from the germline V gene (reference sequence). The CDR3 runs to 15 residues. The V gene lost 0 bases and the J gene lost 3 bases, with 12 bases spanning the gap. The CDR3, as DNA: TGTGCCACCAGCAGAGATAAAAGGGCAGTCTACGAGCAGTACTTC. Translation gives CATSRDKRAVYEQYF.

V is TRBV20-1 and J is TRBJ2-1; possible D gene TRBD2, 5 bases. The germline CDR1 and CDR2 sequences are DFQATT and SNEGSKA (reference sequence). The V and J ends lost 6 bases and 0 bases respectively, with 12 bases between them. The CDR3 covers 14 residues. The CDR3 spells CSAFEGYSYNEQFF. Written as DNA, the CDR3 is TGCAGTGCATTCGAGGGATACTCCTACAATGAGCAGTTCTTC.

The sample holds many counts of this clonotype. This chain uses TRBV11-2 with TRBJ2-1, with unresolved D. The ends were cut back, 4 bases at V and 10 bases at J, with 14 bases in the middle. The CDR3 is 13 amino acids. Germline values: CDR1 SGHAT, CDR2 FQNNGV. DNA of the CDR3: TGTGCCAGCAGCTCGACCGAGGTACAGGAGCAGTTCTTC. This codes for CASSSTEVQEQFF.

This clonotype was found many times. The chain employs TRBV10-3 and TRBJ2-3; D perhaps matches TRBD1 (6 bases). Per the germline V gene, CDR1 is ENHRY and CDR2 is SYGVKD. The V end was cut by 6 bases, the J end by 2 bases, with 9 bases between. The CDR3 sequence is 13 residues long. CDR3 in amino acids: CAIRRDTTDTQYF. CDR3 coding DNA: TGTGCCATCAGACGGGACACCACAGATACGCAGTATTTT.

A few counts support this clonotype. J is TRBJ2-7 and V is TRBV28; possible D gene TRBD1, 7 bases. CDR1 and CDR2 from the germline V gene are MDHEN and SYDVKM. The length of the CDR3 is 13 residues. V was shortened by 6 bases and J by 4 bases, with 13 bases between the two germline ends. In DNA form, the CDR3 reads TGTGCCAGCAGCCTGACAGGGAGGTACGAGCAGTACTTC. It yields the protein CASSLTGRYEQYF.

The V gene is TRBV5-1, the J gene TRBJ2-1, with D perhaps matching TRBD1 or TRBD2 (6 bases each). Trimming stripped 4 bases from V and 15 bases from J, with 20 bases between. Germline CDR1 and CDR2: SGHRS and YFSETQ. The CDR3 totals 13 residues. The CDR3 sequence is CASSGGPRPGAFF. The CDR3 region has the DNA TGCGCCAGCAGCGGGGGGCCCCGCCCCGGGGCGTTCTTC.

This clonotype was detected only a few times. The chain combines TRBV5-1 with TRBJ2-7; D might be TRBD1 (6 bases). Trimming removed 4 bases at V and 3 bases at J, with 11 bases between. The CDR3 has 13 amino acids. Per germline, CDR1 SGHRS and CDR2 YFSETQ. In nucleotides, the CDR3 is TGCGCCAGCAGCGGAACGACAGGCTACGAGCAGTACTTC. Its protein product is CASSGTTGYEQYF.

The sample holds many counts of this clonotype. This rearrangement joins TRBV20-1 to TRBJ1-2; D may be TRBD1 (6 bases). The V end was cut by 6 bases, the J end by 3 bases, with 11 bases between. The CDR3 contains 12 residues. Germline-derived CDR1 and CDR2 are DFQATT and SNEGSKA (reference sequence). The CDR3 loop is CSARTADYGYTF. The CDR3 DNA reads TGCAGTGCGCGGACAGCCGACTATGGCTACACCTTC.

The chain combines TRBV11-2 with TRBJ2-7; the D gene is possibly TRBD2 (5 bases). Trimming cost V 0 bases and J 4 bases, with 34 bases left between them. Germline CDR1 reads SGHAT; CDR2 reads FQNNGV. CDR3 length equals 22 residues. In DNA, the CDR3 is TGTGCCAGCAGCTTAGATGGACTCCACCCGGGGAGTTCTTCGCTACCCCGATACGAGCAGTACTTC. Its translation: CASSLDGLHPGSSSLPRYEQYF. Looking up the rest from reference TRBV11-2 and TRBJ2-7 gives the full variable domain: EAGVAQSPRYKIIEKRQSVAFWCNPISGHATLYWYQQILGQGPKLLIQFQNNGVVDDSQLPKDRFSAERLKGVDSTLKIQPAKLEDSAVYLCASSLDGLHPGSSSLPRYEQYFGPGTRLTVT.

The chain links TRBV29-1 to TRBJ2-7, with 10 positions matching TRBD2. The length of the CDR3 is 14 residues. V gave up 2 bases and J gave up 0 bases; unmatched junction bases: 1. The germline gives CDR1 SQVTM, CDR2 ANQGSEA. CDR3 coding DNA: TGCAGCGTTGAAACTAGCGGGGTCTCCTACGAGCAGTACTTC. This codes for CSVETSGVSYEQYF.

This sequence joins TRBV7-9 and TRBJ2-7; 10 bases are shared with TRBD2. The CDR3 spans 17 residues. The germline V gene encodes CDR1 SEHNR and CDR2 FQNEAQ (reference sequence). Trimming cost V 1 base and J 1 base; bases outside gene matches: 7. CDR3 residues: CASSLVPSGGPSYEQYF. In DNA, the CDR3 is TGTGCCAGCAGCTTAGTCCCTAGCGGGGGCCCTTCCTACGAGCAGTACTTC.

This rearrangement joins TRBV3-1 to TRBJ2-7; 12 bases align to TRBD2. The CDR3 has 15 amino acids. J gave up 3 bases and V 4 bases, and 4 bases lay outside the gene matches. Germline-derived CDR1 and CDR2 are LGHDT and YNNKEL (reference sequence). The DNA of the CDR3 is TGTGCCAGCAGCCGCCGGACTAGCGGGAACTACGAGCAGTACTTC. Translation gives CASSRRTSGNYEQYF.

This clonotype was detected many times. V gene TRBV28 combines with J gene TRBJ2-7, with 11 bases aligning to TRBD2. The V segment lost 6 bases and the J segment 2 bases; nucleotides outside the gene matches: 9. The CDR3 runs 16 residues. The germline CDR1 and CDR2 sequences are MDHEN and SYDVKM. CDR3 nucleotides: TGTGCCAGCAGAGCGACTAGCGGGATAAGCCCCTACGAGCAGTACTTC. It codes for CASRATSGISPYEQYF.

This clonotype has ten or more counts. The rearrangement links TRBV27 to TRBJ2-3, with TRBD2 matching over 11 bases. The CDR3 has 15 residues. V lost 6 bases to trimming and J lost 3 bases; unmatched junction nucleotides: 5. Germline loops: CDR1 MNHEY, CDR2 SMNVEV (reference sequence). The CDR3 nucleotides read TGTGCCAGCAGCTTGCTAGCGGGAGGAACAGATACGCAGTATTTT. This codes for CASSLLAGGTDTQYF.

This clonotype appeared many times. The V and J genes are TRBV10-3 and TRBJ1-6; D remains unclear. CDR1 is ENHRY, CDR2 SYGVKD, per germline. The CDR3 sequence is 14 residues long. Trimming stripped 6 bases from V and 5 bases from J, with 11 bases between. CDR3 in DNA: TGTGCCATCAGGCAGTCGCCTAATAATTCACCCCTCCACTTT. Translation gives CAIRQSPNNSPLHF.

The V call is TRBV2, the J call TRBJ2-3; D perhaps matches TRBD2 (5 bases). Germline V CDR1 and CDR2: SNHLY, FYNNEI. The CDR3 has 13 residues. The germline V and J ends were trimmed by 11 bases and 2 bases, with 14 bases remaining between them. CDR3 DNA: TGTGCCGGTGGGCGGGTCATCACAGATACGCAGTATTTT. As protein: CAGGRVITDTQYF.

The J gene is TRBJ2-2, the V gene TRBV6-6, with D perhaps TRBD1 (5 bases). CDR1 MNHNY and CDR2 SVGAGI come from the germline V gene (reference sequence). V dropped 2 bases and J dropped 7 bases, with 20 bases sitting between them. The CDR3 contains 17 residues. The CDR3 here is CASSYPKEGRAVGELFF. The CDR3 DNA follows: TGTGCCAGCAGTTACCCAAAGGAAGGCAGGGCTGTCGGGGAGCTGTTTTTT.